This record looks at one T cell receptor beta chain sequence and its context. Its antigen is undetermined. These data originate in a study of cytomegalovirus exposure and HLA in healthy donors. Study in general: There were 350 to 400 genotyped donors. Of these, about 80% fell in the genetic ancestry cluster associated with self-reported Caucasian donors.

PCR used 60 Vbeta primers and 13 Jbeta primers. Original processing notes: Roughly 10 million shared chains were among the approximately 76 million unique TCR beta chains that a later analysis counted. Some clones are missing from TCRdb's copy, which holds only in-frame ones; the method was immunoSEQ multiplex PCR. The V and J calls and clone size are taken from that table; D and trimming were inferred from the DNA. In the table there are 110,000 or so clones, roughly 70% of which are singletons. The CDR3 is 14 residues long. V lost 4 bases, J lost 6 bases, and 2 bases stayed unmatched. Germline V gives CDR1 SGHAT, CDR2 FQNNGV. Findings and caveats of the study: The number of N-insertions in an Asian-associated ancestry cluster was reportedly below the 666-donor mean in a later analysis.

All donors participated as healthy donors of bone marrow. The sample was PBMCs. The origin of this receptor is a woman between 45 and 60 years old in good health and CMV-seropositive. This chain joins TRBV11-2 and TRBJ1-6, with 8 bases matching TRBD1. Written as DNA, the CDR3 is TGTGCCAGCAGCTATGACAGGGGTAATTCACCCCTCCACTTT. Its protein is CASSYDRGNSPLHF. Full variable domain (remainder filled in from reference TRBV11-2 and TRBJ1-6): EAGVAQSPRYKIIEKRQSVAFWCNPISGHATLYWYQQILGQGPKLLIQFQNNGVVDDSQLPKDRFSAERLKGVDSTLKIQPAKLEDSAVYLCASSYDRGNSPLHFGNGTRLTVT.